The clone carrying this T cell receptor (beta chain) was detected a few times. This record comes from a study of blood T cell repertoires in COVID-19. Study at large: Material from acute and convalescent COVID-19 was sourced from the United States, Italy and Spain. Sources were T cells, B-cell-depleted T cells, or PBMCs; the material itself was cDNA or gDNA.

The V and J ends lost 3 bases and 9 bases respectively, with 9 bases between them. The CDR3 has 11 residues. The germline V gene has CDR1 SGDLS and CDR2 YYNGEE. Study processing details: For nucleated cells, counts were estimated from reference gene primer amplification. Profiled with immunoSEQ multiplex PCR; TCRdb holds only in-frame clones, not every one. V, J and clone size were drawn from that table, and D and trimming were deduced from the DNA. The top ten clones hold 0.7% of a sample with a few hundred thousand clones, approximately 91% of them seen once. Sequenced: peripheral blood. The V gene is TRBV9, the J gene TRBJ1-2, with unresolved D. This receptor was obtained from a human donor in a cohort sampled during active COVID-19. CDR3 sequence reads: CASSGRESYTF. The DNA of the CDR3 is TGTGCCAGCAGCGGAAGGGAGAGCTACACCTTC.